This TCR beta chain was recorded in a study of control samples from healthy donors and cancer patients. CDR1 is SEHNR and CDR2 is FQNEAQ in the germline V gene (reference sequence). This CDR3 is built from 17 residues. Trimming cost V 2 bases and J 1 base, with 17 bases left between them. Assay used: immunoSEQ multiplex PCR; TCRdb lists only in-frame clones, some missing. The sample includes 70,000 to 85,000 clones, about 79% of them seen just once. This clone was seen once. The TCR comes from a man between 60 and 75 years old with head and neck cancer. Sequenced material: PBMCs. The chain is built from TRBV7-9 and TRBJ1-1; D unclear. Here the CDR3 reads CASSLRAFGVRNTEAFF. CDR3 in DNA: TGTGCCAGCAGCTTACGAGCGTTTGGGGTAAGGAACACTGAAGCTTTCTTT. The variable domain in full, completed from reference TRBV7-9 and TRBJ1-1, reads DTGVSQNPRHKITKRGQNVTFRCDPISEHNRLYWYRQTLGQGPEFLTYFQNEAQLEKSRLLSDRFSAERPKGSFSTLEIQRTEQGDSAMYLCASSLRAFGVRNTEAFFGQGTRLTVV.